This passage covers 19 T cell receptor beta chains from one sample sequenced in a study of blood T cell repertoires in COVID-19 (dated by TCRdb to the early 2020s). Library method: the immunoSEQ multiplex PCR assay. The immuneACCESS repertoire file appears here via TCRdb, limited to in-frame rearrangements. These files lack a portion of the clones; in checked studies, under half of the deficit traces to unresolved V genes, and the cause of the others is not known. A total of some 490,000 clones appear in this sample, roughly 85% of them only once. The ten most abundant clones make up about 3% of the sample. Sequencing was performed on peripheral blood. Receptors were obtained from a human donor in a cohort sampled during active COVID-19.

This clone was counted a single time. The rearrangement uses TRBV5-4 and TRBJ1-6; D is possibly TRBD1 (5 bases). Deletions cut 2 bases from V and 8 bases from J, with 23 bases between. This CDR3 has 18 residues. CDR1 SGHNT and CDR2 YYREEE come from the germline V gene (reference sequence). CDR3 coding DNA: TGTGCCAGCAGCTTAGAGCCAGGGAGGTGGGCGGACGATTCACCCCTCCACTTT. Residues: CASSLEPGRWADDSPLHF. Together with reference TRBV5-4 and TRBJ1-6, the CDR3 gives the full variable domain: ETGVTQSPTHLIKTRGQQVTLRCSSQSGHNTVSWYQQALGQGPQFIFQYYREEENGRGNFPPRFSGLQFPNYSSELNVNALELDDSALYLCASSLEPGRWADDSPLHFGNGTRLTVT.

V gene TRBV7-2 combines with J gene TRBJ2-1; 7 bases agree with TRBD2. Germline CDR1 reads SGHTA; CDR2 reads FQGNSA. V shed 5 bases and J 1 base; nucleotides not matched to a gene: 5. The CDR3 is made up of 15 amino acids. CDR3 in DNA: TGTGCCAGCAGCCCGGCGGGAGCGTCCTACAATGAGCAGTTCTTC. This encodes CASSPAGASYNEQFF.

This chain links TRBV19 with TRBJ2-1; TRBD2 matches 10 bases. From germline, CDR1 is LNHDA and CDR2 SQIVND (reference sequence). J lost 7 bases, V lost 7 bases, and 10 bases had no gene match. The CDR3 loop spans 15 amino acids. The CDR3 DNA reads as TGTGCCAGTACCACCCAGTCTAGCGGGAGTAATGAGCAGTTCTTC. Amino acid sequence: CASTTQSSGSNEQFF.

V gene TRBV29-1 combines with J gene TRBJ2-3, with D possibly being TRBD1 (5 bases). CDR3 length: 15 residues. Trimming shortened V by 4 bases and J by 1 base, and 15 bases separated the two germline ends. CDR1 and CDR2 from the germline V gene are SQVTM and ANQGSEA. The CDR3 sequence: CSVVLTGRGTDTQYF. The CDR3 region has the DNA TGCAGCGTTGTTCTTACCGGCAGGGGCACAGATACGCAGTATTTT.

The chain combines TRBV19 with TRBJ1-6, with 7 bases lining up with TRBD1. The CDR3 is made up of 16 amino acids. Losses at the gene ends were 5 bases for V and 0 bases for J; bases not matched to a gene: 4. Germline V gene lookup returns CDR1 LNHDA and CDR2 SQIVND (reference sequence). The DNA of the CDR3 is TGTGCCAGTAGTGTGACAGGGAGCTCCTATAATTCACCCCTCCACTTT. It codes for CASSVTGSSYNSPLHF.

V gene TRBV6-4 combines with J gene TRBJ1-1; no clear D gene. The V gene lost 6 bases and the J gene lost 4 bases, with 15 bases spanning the gap. Germline V gene data show CDR1 as MRHNA and CDR2 as SNTAGT. CDR3 length: 14 amino acids. CDR3 sequence (DNA): TGTGCCAGCAGCCCGCAGGCGGAGGGCACTGAAGCTTTCTTT. Translated: CASSPQAEGTEAFF.

The chain links TRBV6-2 or TRBV6-3 to TRBJ1-1, with TRBD1 matching over 7 bases. V lost 5 bases to trimming and J lost 9 bases; unmatched junction nucleotides: 9. Per the germline V gene, CDR1 is MNHEY and CDR2 is SVGEGT. The CDR3 has 13 residues. In DNA, the CDR3 is TGTGCCAGCAGTCGCGGACAGGAGAGACAAGCTTTCTTT. As protein: CASSRGQERQAFF.

This rearrangement joins TRBV7-3 to TRBJ1-3, with a tentative D call TRBD1 (5 bases). CDR1 SGHTA and CDR2 FQGTGA come from the germline V gene. This CDR3 spans 16 amino acids. The V and J ends lost 5 bases and 1 base respectively, with 15 bases between them. CDR3 amino acids: CASSAPGGASGNTIYF. CDR3 coding DNA: TGTGCCAGCAGCGCCCCGGGGGGAGCGTCTGGAAACACCATATATTTT.

This clone appeared once. J is TRBJ2-7 and V is TRBV19; 10 bases are a match to TRBD1. V was pared by 3 bases and J by 5 bases, with 10 bases of the junction left unmatched. This CDR3 spans 16 amino acids. Germline loops: CDR1 LNHDA, CDR2 SQIVND (reference sequence). CDR3 sequence: CASSMRTGGIPNEQYF. DNA for the CDR3: TGTGCCAGTAGTATGAGGACAGGGGGTATCCCTAACGAGCAGTACTTC.

The chain is built from TRBV5-1 and TRBJ2-5, with 9 bases lining up with TRBD1. Trimming took 3 bases from V and 5 from J; bases not matched to a gene: 11. The CDR3 is 16 residues long. Per the germline V gene, CDR1 is SGHRS and CDR2 is YFSETQ. For the CDR3, the DNA is TGCGCCAGCAGCTGGGGACAGGGTGAAGGCGTTGAGACCCAGTACTTC. It encodes CASSWGQGEGVETQYF. Full variable domain (rest looked up from reference TRBV5-1 and TRBJ2-5): KAGVTQTPRYLIKTRGQQVTLSCSPISGHRSVSWYQQTPGQGLQFLFEYFSETQRNKGNFPGRFSGRQFSNSRSEMNVSTLELGDSALYLCASSWGQGEGVETQYFGPGTRLLVL.

The sample holds a few counts of this clone. The rearrangement joins TRBV7-2 to TRBJ1-5; D is possibly TRBD1 (5 bases). The germline gives CDR1 SGHTA, CDR2 FQGNSA. Between the trimmed V and J ends, which lost 2 bases and 7 bases, there was a span of 12 bases. This CDR3 is 14 amino acids long. The CDR3 DNA follows: TGTGCCAGCAGCTTACGAGGACAAGGCCAGCCCCAGCATTTT. Translated, it gives CASSLRGQGQPQHF.

This clone occurred a few times. The genes are TRBV9 and TRBJ2-2; perhaps TRBD2 as D (6 bases). There are 16 residues in the CDR3. With 4 bases removed from V and 1 base from J, the gap between germline ends came to 14 bases. In germline, CDR1 is SGDLS, CDR2 YYNGEE. The DNA of the CDR3 is TGTGCCAGCAGCCTTATGGTGGGAGGGAACACCGGGGAGCTGTTTTTT. Translation gives CASSLMVGGNTGELFF.

The chain joins TRBV24-1 to TRBJ2-1; TRBD2 is a possible D gene (7 bases). The CDR3 runs 16 residues. CDR1 is KGHDR and CDR2 is SFDVKD in the germline V gene. V lost 2 bases and J lost 4, with 14 bases in between. CDR3 bases: TGTGCCACCAGTGATTCGGTGGGAGGGGGATACAATGAGCAGTTCTTC. Translating gives CATSDSVGGGYNEQFF.

This sequence joins TRBV28 and TRBJ2-2; D may be TRBD2 (6 bases). V was trimmed by 10 bases and J by 3 bases, leaving 12 bases between them. The CDR3 has 13 residues. Germline V CDR1 and CDR2: MDHEN, SYDVKM. CDR3 nucleotide sequence: TGTGCCACCTTACGGAGGGACACCGGGGAGCTGTTTTTT. The encoded protein is CATLRRDTGELFF. Drawing the rest from reference TRBV28 and TRBJ2-2, the complete variable domain is DVKVTQSSRYLVKRTGEKVFLECVQDMDHENMFWYRQDPGLGLRLIYFSYDVKMKEKGDIPEGYSVSREKKERFSLILESASTNQTSMYLCATLRRDTGELFFGEGSRLTVL.

The chain employs TRBV5-1 and TRBJ2-1; 9 bases agree with TRBD2. The ends lost 3 bases at V and 6 bases at J; junction bases unmatched: 13. The CDR3 sequence is 17 residues long. Per germline, CDR1 SGHRS and CDR2 YFSETQ. This chain's CDR3 is CASSSVPSGNGVNEQFF. The CDR3 DNA reads as TGCGCCAGCAGCTCCGTGCCTAGCGGGAATGGTGTCAATGAGCAGTTCTTC.

The chain's CDR3 is CASSPMGQNLYGYTF. CDR3 nucleotide sequence: TGTGCCAGCAGCCCTATGGGACAGAACCTCTATGGCTACACCTTC. The chain is built from TRBV2 and TRBJ1-2, with TRBD1 matching 7 bases. CDR1 SNHLY and CDR2 FYNNEI come from the germline V gene. This CDR3 is built from 15 residues. V was clipped by 6 bases and J by 4 bases; unmatched bases: 11.

The chain joins TRBV6-5 to TRBJ1-2; possible D gene TRBD1, 6 bases. V was cut by 4 bases and J by 5 bases, with 17 bases left in between. Germline loops: CDR1 MNHEY, CDR2 SVGAGI. The CDR3 has 15 residues. This CDR3 reads CASSSLPGQGYGYTF. As DNA, the CDR3 is TGTGCCAGCAGTTCCCTCCCGGGACAAGGATATGGCTACACCTTC.

This chain connects TRBV5-1 to TRBJ2-7; a weak D match, TRBD1 (6 bases). This CDR3 is 14 amino acids long. Trimming took 5 bases from V and 2 from J, leaving 14 bases between them. Germline V gene sequence: CDR1 SGHRS, CDR2 YFSETQ. The CDR3 coding sequence is TGCGCCAGCAGTCGAGGGACACCAGCCTACGAGCAGTACTTC. Its protein is CASSRGTPAYEQYF. Variable domain in full (rest from reference TRBV5-1 and TRBJ2-7): KAGVTQTPRYLIKTRGQQVTLSCSPISGHRSVSWYQQTPGQGLQFLFEYFSETQRNKGNFPGRFSGRQFSNSRSEMNVSTLELGDSALYLCASSRGTPAYEQYFGPGTRLTVT.

The CDR3 sequence: CASSRRQGMNTEAFF. The CDR3 DNA sequence: TGTGCCAGCAGCCGCCGACAGGGGATGAACACTGAAGCTTTCTTT. The chain recombines TRBV4-2 with TRBJ1-1; TRBD1 matches 8 bases. Trimming took 4 bases from V and 0 from J; bases not matched to a gene: 4. Germline assignment: CDR1 LGHNA and CDR2 YNFKEQ. CDR3 length: 15 residues.